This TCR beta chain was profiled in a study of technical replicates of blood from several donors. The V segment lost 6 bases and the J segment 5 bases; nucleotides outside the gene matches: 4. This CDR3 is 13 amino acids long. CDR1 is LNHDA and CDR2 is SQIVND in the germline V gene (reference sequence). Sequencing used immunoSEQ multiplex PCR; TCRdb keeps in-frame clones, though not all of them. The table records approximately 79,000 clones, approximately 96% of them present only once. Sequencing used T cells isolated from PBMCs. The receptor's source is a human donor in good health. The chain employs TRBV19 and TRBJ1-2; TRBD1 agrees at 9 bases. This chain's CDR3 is CASSRQGDYGYTF. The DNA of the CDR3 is TGTGCCAGTAGCAGACAGGGGGATTATGGCTACACCTTC.